What follows are 18 T cell receptor beta chains derived from one specimen sequenced in a study of T-cell reconstitution after alpha-beta-depleted transplantation in children. Construction of the TCRbeta library involved unique molecular identifiers. TCRdb processed the PCR reads anew with MiXCR; each CDR3 protein has one entry. Of about a million distinct CDR3 sequences listed, around 30% are singletons. Sequences were derived from PBMCs, mostly from graft donor cells, sampled 360 days after TCRalphabeta/CD19-depleted stem cell transplant. The receptor source for this set is a boy younger than two who had a stem cell transplant for SCID, so the T cells may come from the graft donor.

This clonotype has a count of ten or more. The chain is built from TRBV10-3 and TRBJ2-7, with 12 bases identical to TRBD1. CDR3 length equals 15 residues. The trim removed 10 bases at V and 3 bases at J, leaving 10 bases unmatched. The germline V gene has CDR1 ENHRY and CDR2 SYGVKD. This CDR3 is CATEARDRGHYEQYF. As DNA, the CDR3 is TGTGCCACCGAGGCCAGGGACAGGGGGCACTACGAGCAGTACTTC.

The table lists this clonotype with a few counts. The V and J genes are TRBV6-1 and TRBJ1-2, with D uncertain. Germline V gene data show CDR1 as MNHNS and CDR2 as SASEGT. This CDR3 has 13 amino acids. V lost 5 bases to trimming and J lost 8 bases, with 15 bases between them. The CDR3 protein is CASSRTREGGYTF. For the CDR3, the DNA is TGTGCCAGCAGTAGAACGAGAGAAGGGGGCTACACCTTC.

The chain links TRBV27 to TRBJ2-2; weak D call: TRBD1 (5 bases). The CDR3 spans 17 residues. The V gene lost 5 bases and the J gene lost 4 bases, with 20 bases spanning the gap. Germline V lookup: CDR1 MNHEY, CDR2 SMNVEV (reference sequence). DNA of the CDR3: TGTGCCAGCAGTCCGTACGCCAGGGAAGGATCCACCGGGGAGCTGTTTTTT. Encoded protein: CASSPYAREGSTGELFF.

The chain employs TRBV6-2 or TRBV6-3 and TRBJ1-1; 9 nucleotides agree with TRBD1. The J segment lost 5 bases and the V segment lost 5 bases, leaving 9 bases of the junction unmatched. Germline V gene lookup returns CDR1 MNHEY and CDR2 SVGEGT. This CDR3 region has 15 residues. The CDR3 DNA reads TGTGCCAGCAGTAAAAATACAGGGGGCAGGACTGAAGCTTTCTTT. Its protein product is CASSKNTGGRTEAFF.

The V call is TRBV2, the J call TRBJ2-5; 9 nucleotides align to TRBD2. From germline, CDR1 is SNHLY and CDR2 FYNNEI. The ends lost 3 bases at V and 4 bases at J; junction bases unmatched: 12. The CDR3 runs to 17 residues. DNA for the CDR3: TGTGCCAGCAGTGACCCGGAGCTAGCGGGGACGGGAGAGACCCAGTACTTC. Encoded protein: CASSDPELAGTGETQYF.

There are a few counts of this clonotype. This chain links TRBV7-9 with TRBJ2-5; TRBD2 agrees at 13 bases. This CDR3 is 15 amino acids long. Germline V gene data show CDR1 as SEHNR and CDR2 as FQNEAQ (reference sequence). V shed 5 bases and J 3 bases; nucleotides not matched to a gene: 3. CDR3 region: CASSEGLAGEETQYF. The CDR3 DNA follows: TGTGCCAGCAGCGAAGGACTAGCGGGGGAAGAGACCCAGTACTTC.

In this sample, this clonotype turned up a few times. The CDR3 spells CASSARQGQGTDTQYF. CDR3 DNA sequence: TGTGCCAGCAGCGCCCGGCAGGGGCAAGGCACAGATACGCAGTATTTT. The gene calls are TRBV9 and TRBJ2-3, with TRBD1 as a possible D gene (6 bases). Germline assignment: CDR1 SGDLS and CDR2 YYNGEE. This CDR3 has 16 residues. Trimming left V 3 bases short and J 1 base short, with 15 bases between.

This clonotype was detected a few times. This rearrangement joins TRBV12-3 or TRBV12-4 to TRBJ2-6; D tentatively fits TRBD1 or TRBD2 (6 bases each). CDR3 length: 16 amino acids. Trimming pared 1 base from V and 3 bases from J, leaving 10 bases between. CDR3 in DNA: TGTGCCAGCAGTTTAGGGGGGGCAATTGGGGCCAACGTCCTGACTTTC. Its protein product is CASSLGGAIGANVLTF.

This chain connects TRBV20-1 to TRBJ1-5, with D possibly matching TRBD1 (5 bases). CDR1 and CDR2 from the germline V gene are DFQATT and SNEGSKA (reference sequence). The CDR3 length is 13 residues. V was pared by 3 bases and J by 8 bases, with 14 bases between. CDR3 nucleotides: TGCAGTGCTAGCGCCAGGACACGGGAGCCCCAGCATTTT. Residues: CSASARTREPQHF.

J is TRBJ1-2 and V is TRBV9; 11 nucleotides line up with TRBD1. Germline V CDR1 and CDR2: SGDLS, YYNGEE. Trimming at V came to 2 bases and at J to 4 bases, leaving 7 bases not matched to a gene. The length of the CDR3 is 16 residues. The CDR3 coding sequence is TGTGCCAGCAGCGTCGGACAGGGGGCGACGGGCTATGGCTACACCTTC. As protein: CASSVGQGATGYGYTF. The full variable domain, in which reference TRBV9 and TRBJ1-2 provide the parts outside the CDR3, is DSGVTQTPKHLITATGQRVTLRCSPRSGDLSVYWYQQSLDQGLQFLIQYYNGEERAKGNILERFSAQQFPDLHSELNLSSLELGDSALYFCASSVGQGATGYGYTFGSGTRLTVV.

The chain uses TRBV28 and TRBJ2-7, with D perhaps matching TRBD2 (5 bases). The CDR3 contains 15 residues. Per germline, CDR1 MDHEN and CDR2 SYDVKM. Between the trimmed V and J ends, which lost 5 bases and 2 bases, there was a span of 16 bases. CDR3 amino acids: CASSLYGERAYEQYF. DNA for the CDR3: TGTGCCAGCAGTCTCTACGGGGAGCGCGCCTACGAGCAGTACTTC.

This clonotype was counted a few times. The rearrangement joins TRBV4-1 to TRBJ2-7; D is unclear. Germline loops: CDR1 MGHRA, CDR2 YSYEKL. The CDR3 is 14 residues long. The V and J ends lost 0 bases and 2 bases respectively, with 8 bases between them. The CDR3 loop is CASSQDPQAYEQYF. The CDR3, as DNA: TGCGCCAGCAGCCAAGATCCTCAGGCCTACGAGCAGTACTTC.

This clonotype was found a few times. J is TRBJ2-3 and V is TRBV5-6, with 8 bases fitting TRBD1. V gave up 0 bases and J gave up 4 bases; unmatched junction bases: 10. The germline V gene encodes CDR1 SGHDT and CDR2 YYEEEE. CDR3 length equals 17 residues. The CDR3 spells CASSLATLDRDADTQYF. The CDR3 bases are TGTGCCAGCAGCTTGGCGACCCTGGACAGGGACGCAGATACGCAGTATTTT.

This sequence joins TRBV5-1 and TRBJ2-7; no firm D call. Germline V gene lookup returns CDR1 SGHRS and CDR2 YFSETQ. This CDR3 has 14 amino acids. With 4 bases removed from V and 1 base from J, the gap between germline ends came to 12 bases. CDR3 sequence: CASSRARDSYEQYF. The CDR3 nucleotides are TGCGCCAGCAGCCGGGCCCGTGATTCCTACGAGCAGTACTTC.

This clonotype was seen a few times. The V gene is TRBV12-3 or TRBV12-4, the J gene TRBJ2-1, with a possible D match to TRBD2 (7 bases). Trimming took 6 bases from V and 9 from J, leaving 21 bases between them. This CDR3 has 15 residues. CDR3 coding DNA: TGTGCCAGCAGAGAGGGCGACGGGGGGACAAGTGAGCAGTTCTTC. Translating gives CASREGDGGTSEQFF.

Here the CDR3 reads CATSPNPIDSALSYEQYF. CDR3 nucleotides: TGTGCCACCAGCCCAAACCCAATTGACAGCGCGCTCTCCTACGAGCAGTACTTC. J is TRBJ2-7 and V is TRBV15; a possible D gene is TRBD1 (5 bases). This CDR3 has 18 residues. The V and J ends lost 5 bases and 0 bases respectively, with 23 bases between them. Germline V lookup: CDR1 LNHNV, CDR2 YYDKDF (reference sequence).

This clonotype came up a few times. The V call is TRBV20-1, the J call TRBJ2-2; TRBD2 matches 9 bases. CDR1 is DFQATT and CDR2 is SNEGSKA in the germline V gene (reference sequence). The CDR3 length is 15 residues. Trimming removed 6 bases from V and 7 bases from J; junction bases left unmatched: 12. The CDR3, as DNA: TGCAGTGCCCGGAGGAGCGGGGGGTTTGACGGGGAGCTGTTTTTT. Its translation: CSARRSGGFDGELFF.

This clonotype was picked up a small number of times. J is TRBJ2-1 and V is TRBV5-1; TRBD2 aligns across 12 bases. The germline V gene encodes CDR1 SGHRS and CDR2 YFSETQ. The CDR3 runs 18 residues. V shed 4 bases and J 6 bases; nucleotides not matched to a gene: 14. CDR3 bases: TGCGCCAGCAGCCCTGAACTAGCGGGGGGCCGACTAGGCAATGAGCAGTTCTTC. Translated: CASSPELAGGRLGNEQFF.